What follows are 2 T cell receptor beta chains derived from one specimen sequenced in a study of cytomegalovirus exposure and HLA in healthy donors. The PCR made use of 60 Vbeta and 13 Jbeta primers. The assay was immunoSEQ multiplex PCR, and TCRdb's table has in-frame clones only and misses some. Found here are about 110,000 clones, over 60% of them singletons; the top ten hold over 2.5%. Source material: PBMCs. These receptors were taken from a woman between 55 and 75 years old in good health and CMV-seropositive.

The genes are TRBV14 and TRBJ2-1; 13 nucleotides agree with TRBD2. The CDR3 sequence is 17 residues long. Trimming at V came to 3 bases and at J to 1 base, leaving 3 bases not matched to a gene. Looked up from germline, CDR1 is SGHDN and CDR2 is FVKESK. The CDR3 coding sequence is TGTGCCAGCAGCCACAGGACTAGCGGGAGTTCCTACAATGAGCAGTTCTTC. It is translated as CASSHRTSGSSYNEQFF.

The chain has TRBV15 and TRBJ2-7; TRBD2 is a possible D gene (7 bases). The CDR3 length is 16 residues. The germline CDR1 and CDR2 sequences are LNHNV and YYDKDF (reference sequence). V gave up 1 base and J gave up 5 bases, with 18 bases separating them. CDR3 loop: CATSRGVSGGGDEQYF. CDR3 nucleotides: TGTGCCACCAGCAGAGGGGTGTCGGGGGGCGGCGACGAGCAGTACTTC. The variable domain in full, with the rest retrieved from reference TRBV15 and TRBJ2-7, is DAMVIQNPRYQVTQFGKPVTLSCSQTLNHNVMYWYQQKSSQAPKLLFHYYDKDFNNEADTPDNFQSRRPNTSFCFLDIRSPGLGDTAMYLCATSRGVSGGGDEQYFGPGTRLTVT.